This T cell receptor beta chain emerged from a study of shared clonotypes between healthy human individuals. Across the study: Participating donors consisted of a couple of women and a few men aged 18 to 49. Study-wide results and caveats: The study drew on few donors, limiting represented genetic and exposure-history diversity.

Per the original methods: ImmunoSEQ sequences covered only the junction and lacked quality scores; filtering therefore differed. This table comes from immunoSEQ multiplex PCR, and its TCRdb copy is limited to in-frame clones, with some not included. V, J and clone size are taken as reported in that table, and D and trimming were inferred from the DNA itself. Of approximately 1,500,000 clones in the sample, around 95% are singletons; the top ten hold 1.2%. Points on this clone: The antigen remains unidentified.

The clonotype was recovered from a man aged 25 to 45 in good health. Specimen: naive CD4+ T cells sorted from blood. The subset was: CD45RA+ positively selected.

In DNA form, the CDR3 reads TGTGCCAGCAGACTGGCAGGGGGCCACGAGCAGTACTTC. Translation: CASRLAGGHEQYF. The chain has TRBV19 and TRBJ2-7; 8 bases agree with TRBD1. The CDR3 runs 13 residues. With V trimmed by 9 bases and J by 5 bases, 9 bases remained unmatched. Per germline, CDR1 LNHDA and CDR2 SQIVND (reference sequence).